Presented here are 16 T cell receptor beta chains from one specimen sequenced in a study of shared clonotypes between healthy human individuals. Clones were sequenced by immunoSEQ multiplex PCR, and TCRdb holds only the in-frame ones, with some missing. The table lists about 610,000 clones, approximately 97% of them singletons. Input material: naive CD4+ T cells sorted from blood. As for subset: CD45RA+ positively selected. The receptors were gathered from a woman in her thirties in good health.

The chain carries TRBV5-4 and TRBJ1-1, with 8 bases that match TRBD1. The V gene's germline CDR1 is SGHNT and CDR2 YYREEE (reference sequence). V gave up 4 bases and J gave up 2 bases; unmatched junction bases: 4. This CDR3 spans 14 amino acids. CDR3 sequence (DNA): TGTGCCAGCAGCAGCCAGGGGGCTAACACTGAAGCTTTCTTT. This encodes CASSSQGANTEAFF.

This clone was observed once. The chain links TRBV5-1 to TRBJ2-5, with 11 positions matching TRBD2. V lost 5 bases and J lost 11; bases outside the gene matches: 14. This CDR3 contains 15 residues. Germline V gene data show CDR1 as SGHRS and CDR2 as YFSETQ. The CDR3 sequence is CASSSKTSGTGEQYF. The CDR3 nucleotides are TGCGCCAGCAGTTCCAAGACTAGCGGGACGGGGGAGCAGTACTTC.

The gene calls are TRBV6-1 and TRBJ2-7, with D perhaps TRBD1 or TRBD2 (7 bases each). V was shortened by 4 bases and J by 5 bases, with 15 bases between the two germline ends. The CDR3 loop spans 14 amino acids. Germline CDR1 and CDR2: MNHNS and SASEGT. The chain's CDR3 is CASSVGGGNDEQYF. The CDR3 nucleotides are TGTGCCAGCAGTGTGGGAGGGGGCAACGACGAGCAGTACTTC.

The CDR3 sequence: CASRTLAGGSREQYF. CDR3 nucleotide sequence: TGTGCCAGCAGAACCCTAGCGGGAGGGTCCCGCGAGCAGTACTTC. The chain uses TRBV11-2 and TRBJ2-7; 12 bases are shared with TRBD2. The J segment lost 6 bases and the V segment lost 6 bases, leaving 9 bases of the junction unmatched. The CDR3 sequence is 15 residues long. The germline V gene encodes CDR1 SGHAT and CDR2 FQNNGV.

This CDR3 reads CASSLRVSGVHYGYTF. The CDR3 DNA follows: TGTGCCAGCAGTTTACGGGTTTCTGGGGTACACTATGGCTACACCTTC. The gene calls are TRBV27 and TRBJ1-2; no reliable D call. The germline V gene encodes CDR1 MNHEY and CDR2 SMNVEV (reference sequence). V was clipped by 2 bases and J by 3 bases, with 16 bases between them. CDR3 length equals 16 residues.

J is TRBJ2-1 and V is TRBV6-1; TRBD2 matches 7 bases. CDR3 length equals 19 residues. The germline gives CDR1 MNHNS, CDR2 SASEGT. Trimming cost V 2 bases and J 6 bases; bases outside gene matches: 19. As DNA, the CDR3 is TGTGCCAGCAGTGAACACAGCCGAGCGGGATGGCGGTCCGGCAATGAGCAGTTCTTC. Encoded protein: CASSEHSRAGWRSGNEQFF.

The chain employs TRBV5-1 and TRBJ1-1; 10 bases agree with TRBD1. The CDR3 totals 19 residues. V shed 0 bases, J shed 4 bases, and the junction held 15 bases outside the gene matches. Germline V gene data show CDR1 as SGHRS and CDR2 as YFSETQ. Here the CDR3 reads CASSLAPPGQGFVGTEAFF. In nucleotides, the CDR3 is TGCGCCAGCAGCTTGGCGCCACCGGGACAGGGGTTTGTTGGCACTGAAGCTTTCTTT.

The rearrangement uses TRBV28 and TRBJ1-2; D may be TRBD1 (5 bases). CDR1 and CDR2 from the germline V gene are MDHEN and SYDVKM. V lost 2 bases to trimming and J lost 13 bases, with 14 bases between them. The CDR3 has 12 residues. The CDR3 DNA reads as TGTGCCAGCAGTTTACCCGGGGGGTATAGCACCTTC. It translates to CASSLPGGYSTF.

The chain joins TRBV4-1 to TRBJ1-6; D gene uncertain. CDR1 and CDR2 (germline): MGHRA, YSYEKL. The CDR3 extends over 16 amino acids. Deletions cut 0 bases from V and 3 bases from J, with 9 bases between. This CDR3 reads CASSQDLGIYNSPLHF. CDR3 in DNA: TGCGCCAGCAGCCAAGATCTGGGTATCTATAATTCACCCCTCCACTTT.

J is TRBJ2-1 and V is TRBV19, with 14 bases aligning to TRBD2. There are 16 residues in the CDR3. With V trimmed by 5 bases and J by 9 bases, 9 bases remained unmatched. CDR1 is LNHDA, CDR2 SQIVND, per germline (reference sequence). As DNA, the CDR3 is TGTGCCAGTAGTCACACCGGGACTAGCGGGAGTGGTGAGCAGTTCTTC. This sequence encodes CASSHTGTSGSGEQFF.

The V and J genes are TRBV18 and TRBJ1-4, with a weak D call TRBD1 (5 bases). V lost 3 bases and J lost 1, with 15 bases in between. The CDR3 sequence is 17 residues long. In germline, CDR1 is KGHSH, CDR2 LQKENI. This chain's CDR3 is CASSPNPWQGTNEKLFF. CDR3 DNA sequence: TGTGCCAGCTCACCGAATCCTTGGCAGGGAACTAATGAAAAACTGTTTTTT. Variable domain in full (rest from reference TRBV18 and TRBJ1-4): NAGVMQNPRHLVRRRGQEARLRCSPMKGHSHVYWYRQLPEEGLKFMVYLQKENIIDESGMPKERFSAEFPKEGPSILRIQQVVRGDSAAYFCASSPNPWQGTNEKLFFGSGTQLSVL.

The gene calls are TRBV13 and TRBJ1-2; weak D call: TRBD1 (6 bases). V was shortened by 5 bases and J by 2 bases, with 9 bases between the two germline ends. The CDR3 runs 13 residues. In germline, CDR1 is PRHDT, CDR2 FYEKMQ (reference sequence). The CDR3 loop reads CASSNQGNYGYTF. CDR3 bases: TGTGCCAGCAGCAATCAGGGGAACTATGGCTACACCTTC.

The V and J genes are TRBV28 and TRBJ1-5; the D is unclear. Trimming left V 4 bases short and J 5 bases short, with 15 bases between. The CDR3 is 15 residues long. CDR1 is MDHEN and CDR2 is SYDVKM in the germline V gene. Here the CDR3 reads CASSSQVGFDQPQHF. The CDR3 DNA is TGTGCCAGCAGTTCGCAGGTCGGGTTTGATCAGCCCCAGCATTTT.

This clone was recorded only once. This chain uses TRBV19 with TRBJ2-7; D remains ambiguous. Germline V lookup: CDR1 LNHDA, CDR2 SQIVND (reference sequence). Trimming stripped 0 bases from V and 5 bases from J, with 11 bases between. The CDR3 is 14 amino acids. CDR3 sequence (DNA): TGTGCCAGTAGTATAGATAGATTTCGGGACGAGCAGTACTTC. Encoded protein: CASSIDRFRDEQYF.

The chain is built from TRBV4-1 and TRBJ2-7, with 8 positions matching TRBD1. This CDR3 region has 15 residues. V lost 1 base to trimming and J lost 5 bases; unmatched junction nucleotides: 7. Germline V gene sequence: CDR1 MGHRA, CDR2 YSYEKL. The CDR3 here is CASSQGWTGFHEQYF. In nucleotides, the CDR3 is TGCGCCAGCAGCCAAGGATGGACAGGGTTCCACGAGCAGTACTTC.

The chain uses TRBV6-6 and TRBJ1-1; 9 nucleotides line up with TRBD1. In germline, CDR1 is MNHNY, CDR2 SVGAGI (reference sequence). Losses at the gene ends were 5 bases for V and 7 bases for J; bases not matched to a gene: 11. The CDR3 spans 15 residues. The CDR3 bases are TGTGCCAGCAGTCACGACAGGGGGTATGGGGGTGAAGCTTTCTTT. Encoded protein: CASSHDRGYGGEAFF.